This paragraph covers one T cell receptor beta chain sequence. The antigen it recognizes is unknown. One base away there is no much larger clone; base qualities are not given. Sample time point, as interpreted from the label and publication: about 28 days (+/-7) after the second vaccine dose. AZD1222 recipients given second doses at about 4 weeks or at about 12 weeks were pooled, since spike-specific TCR depth and breadth were not found to differ between the two schedules. The vaccinee samples were drawn from two UK trials, COV001 and COV002, one of which was a single-blind randomized controlled phase 2/3 trial testing AZD1222 (ChAdOx1 nCoV-19) in healthy adults. For TCRbeta chain sequencing, PBMC samples from trial participants were taken at day 0 and at day 28 after the second dose. This sample is drawn from a study of T cell responses to AZD1222 COVID-19 vaccine (dated by TCRdb to about 2021). Notes on the research overall: A total of more than 230 trial participants underwent TCR sequencing, of whom about 210 received two doses of AZD1222 and some 25 received two doses of the MenACWY control vaccine. Enrollment into the trials was organized by age into subgroups of 18-55, 56-69 and 70-plus years, and those subgroups contained roughly 150, 30 and 60 TCR-sequenced participants, respectively.

Measured from the cysteine to the phenylalanine, the CDR3 is 14 residues long. Of all the DNA, just the CDR3 is kept, 42 bases in frame from base 1. CDR1 is given as SEHNR and CDR2 as FQNEAQ, both from the germline V gene (reference sequence). The trim is 5 bases for V and 3 bases for J, with a gap of 13 bases between the germline ends. General conclusions and limits of the study: Because no day 14 peak-response samples were available, the repertoires could be characterized only after the peak T cell response. The whole spike protein was spanned by vaccine-associated CD4 TCRs, and dominant responses were seen in regions 160-218 and 743-854. Reportedly, almost half of the unique spike-specific TCRs recognized epitopes lying outside the regions that are mutated in the B.1.351 and B.1.1.7 variants. The 56-69-year group was small, and its depth increase did not reach significance, likely because of low power. After two AZD1222 doses, spike-specific TCR breadth and depth were significantly higher than at day 0 and than in MenACWY recipients. Only five or six AZD1222 recipients were SARS-CoV-2 seropositive at baseline, limiting conclusions about previously exposed vaccinees. Participants were mostly white British and included more females than males, and it was suggested by the authors that clonal diversity may have been underestimated.

The CDR3 regions of human TCRbeta chains were subjected to immunosequencing. The original methods were these. Repertoire TCRs were checked for matches against a reference library of SARS-CoV-2-specific TCRs that had been generated using the MIRA antigen-specificity platform. Breadth was defined as the fraction of unique TCRs that were SARS-CoV-2-associated, and depth was defined as the fraction of total T cells that were SARS-CoV-2-associated. Using the MIRA data, each spike-specific TCR was assigned both to the spike region to which the TCR was reactive and to a CD4 or CD8 class. Log10-transformed breadth and depth values were compared by one-way ANOVA with Sidak's multiple comparisons tests. The clones in this table, taken by TCRdb from immuneACCESS, are in-frame only. Not every clone is retained; where verified, under half of the shortfall comes from an unresolved V gene, and the cause of the rest is unknown. The DNA was the basis for D and trimming; V, J and clone size are from that table. This sample has fewer than 180,000 clones in its table, and roughly 90% of those were observed once. Clones ranked in the top ten supply 3.3% of the sample.

This sequence was found in an adult who received the AZD1222 COVID-19 vaccine. The rearranged segments are TRBV7-9 and TRBJ2-5; TRBD1 might be the D gene, on 5 matching bases. Sequencing used peripheral blood, obtained 28 days after the second AZD1222 dose. The CDR3 reads CASSPLKGKETQYF. The sequence in DNA is TGTGCCAGCAGCCCCCTGAAGGGGAAAGAGACCCAGTACTTC.